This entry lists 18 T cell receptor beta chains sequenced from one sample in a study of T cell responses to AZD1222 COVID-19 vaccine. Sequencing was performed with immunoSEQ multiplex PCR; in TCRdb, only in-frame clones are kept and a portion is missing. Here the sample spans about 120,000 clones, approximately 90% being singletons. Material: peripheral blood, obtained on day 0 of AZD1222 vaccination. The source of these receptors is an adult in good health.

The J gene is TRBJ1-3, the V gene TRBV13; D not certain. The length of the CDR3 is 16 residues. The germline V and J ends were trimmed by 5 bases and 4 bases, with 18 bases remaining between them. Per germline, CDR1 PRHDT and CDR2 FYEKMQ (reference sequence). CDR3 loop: CASSETSGSWGNTIYF. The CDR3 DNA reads TGTGCCAGCAGCGAGACCTCGGGATCTTGGGGAAACACCATATATTTT.

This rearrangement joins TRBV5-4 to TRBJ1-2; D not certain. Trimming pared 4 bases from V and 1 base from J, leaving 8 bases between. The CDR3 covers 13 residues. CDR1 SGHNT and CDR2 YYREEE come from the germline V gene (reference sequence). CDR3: CASSLQLNYGYTF. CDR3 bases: TGTGCCAGCAGCCTACAGCTTAACTATGGCTACACCTTC.

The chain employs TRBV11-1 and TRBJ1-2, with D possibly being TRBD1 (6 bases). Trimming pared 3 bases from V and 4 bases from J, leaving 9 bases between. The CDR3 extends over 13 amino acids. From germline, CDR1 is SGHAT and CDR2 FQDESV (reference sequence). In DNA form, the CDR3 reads TGTGCCAGCAGCTTTACGGGGGCCTATGGCTACACCTTC. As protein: CASSFTGAYGYTF.

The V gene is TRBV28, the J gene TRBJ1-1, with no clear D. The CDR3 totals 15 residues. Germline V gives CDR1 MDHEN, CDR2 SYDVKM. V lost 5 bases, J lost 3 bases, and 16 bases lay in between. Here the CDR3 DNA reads TGTGCCAGCAGTGACGGTTTTTTCAGGTACACTGAAGCTTTCTTT. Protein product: CASSDGFFRYTEAFF. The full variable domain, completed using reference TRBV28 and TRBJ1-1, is DVKVTQSSRYLVKRTGEKVFLECVQDMDHENMFWYRQDPGLGLRLIYFSYDVKMKEKGDIPEGYSVSREKKERFSLILESASTNQTSMYLCASSDGFFRYTEAFFGQGTRLTVV.

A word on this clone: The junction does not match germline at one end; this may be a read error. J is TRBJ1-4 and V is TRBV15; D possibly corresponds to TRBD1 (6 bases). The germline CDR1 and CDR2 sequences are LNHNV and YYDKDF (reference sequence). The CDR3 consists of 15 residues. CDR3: CATRRGGGGDEKLFF. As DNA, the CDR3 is TGTGCCACCAGGAGAGGAGGAGGGGGTGATGAAAAACTGTTTTTT.

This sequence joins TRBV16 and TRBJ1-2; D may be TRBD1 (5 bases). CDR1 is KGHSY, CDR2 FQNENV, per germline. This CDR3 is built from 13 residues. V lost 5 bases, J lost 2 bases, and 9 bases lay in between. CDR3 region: CASSWDFNYGYTF. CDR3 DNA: TGTGCCAGCAGCTGGGACTTCAACTATGGCTACACCTTC.

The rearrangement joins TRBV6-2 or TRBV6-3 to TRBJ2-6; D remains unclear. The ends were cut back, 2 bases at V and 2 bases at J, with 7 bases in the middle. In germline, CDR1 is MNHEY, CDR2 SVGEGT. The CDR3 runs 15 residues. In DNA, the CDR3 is TGTGCCAGCAGTTACAGGGTAACTGGGGCCAACGTCCTGACTTTC. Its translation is CASSYRVTGANVLTF.

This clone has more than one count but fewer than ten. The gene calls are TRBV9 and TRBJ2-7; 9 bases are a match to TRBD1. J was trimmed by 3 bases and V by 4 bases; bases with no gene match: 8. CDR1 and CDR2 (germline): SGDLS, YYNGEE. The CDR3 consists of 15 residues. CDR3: CASSPPGTGIYEQYF. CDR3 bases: TGTGCCAGCAGCCCCCCGGGGACAGGGATCTACGAGCAGTACTTC.

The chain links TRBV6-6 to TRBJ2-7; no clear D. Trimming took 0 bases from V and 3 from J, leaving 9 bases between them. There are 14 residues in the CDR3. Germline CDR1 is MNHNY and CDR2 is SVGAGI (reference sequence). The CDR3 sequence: CASSYSAEIYEQYF. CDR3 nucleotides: TGTGCCAGCAGTTACTCGGCGGAAATCTACGAGCAGTACTTC.

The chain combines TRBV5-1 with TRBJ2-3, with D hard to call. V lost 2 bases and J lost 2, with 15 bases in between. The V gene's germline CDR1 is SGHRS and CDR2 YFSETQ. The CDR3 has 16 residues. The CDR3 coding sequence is TGCGCCAGCAGCTTCAGACCCTCGGAACCCACAGATACGCAGTATTTT. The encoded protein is CASSFRPSEPTDTQYF. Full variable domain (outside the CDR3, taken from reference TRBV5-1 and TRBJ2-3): KAGVTQTPRYLIKTRGQQVTLSCSPISGHRSVSWYQQTPGQGLQFLFEYFSETQRNKGNFPGRFSGRQFSNSRSEMNVSTLELGDSALYLCASSFRPSEPTDTQYFGPGTRLTVL.

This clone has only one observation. The CDR3 DNA is TGTGCCAGCAGCCTACAGGGGACTAGCACAGATACGCAGTATTTT. It encodes CASSLQGTSTDTQYF. V and J are TRBV6-2 or TRBV6-3 and TRBJ2-3, with TRBD1 as a possible D gene (7 bases). The germline CDR1 and CDR2 sequences are MNHEY and SVGEGT. V was pared by 6 bases and J by 0 bases, with 13 bases between. This CDR3 region has 15 residues.

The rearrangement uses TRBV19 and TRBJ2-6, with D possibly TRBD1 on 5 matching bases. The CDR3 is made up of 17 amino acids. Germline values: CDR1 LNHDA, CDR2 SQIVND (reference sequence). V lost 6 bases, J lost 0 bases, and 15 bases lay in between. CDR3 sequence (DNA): TGTGCCAGTAGCTTGACAGCGTTTATCTCTGGGGCCAACGTCCTGACTTTC. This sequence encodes CASSLTAFISGANVLTF.

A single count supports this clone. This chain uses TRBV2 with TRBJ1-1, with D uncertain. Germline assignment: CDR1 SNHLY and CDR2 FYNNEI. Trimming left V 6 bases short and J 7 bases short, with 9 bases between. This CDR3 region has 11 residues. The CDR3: CASSPKSEAFF. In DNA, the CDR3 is TGTGCCAGCAGCCCGAAGAGTGAAGCTTTCTTT.

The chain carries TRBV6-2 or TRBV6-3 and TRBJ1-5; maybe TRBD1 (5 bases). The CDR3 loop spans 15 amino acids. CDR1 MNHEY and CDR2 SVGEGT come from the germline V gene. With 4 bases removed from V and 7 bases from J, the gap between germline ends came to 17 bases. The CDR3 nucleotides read TGTGCCAGCAGTTCACCCCCCAGGGTGGACCAGCCCCAGCATTTT. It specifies CASSSPPRVDQPQHF.

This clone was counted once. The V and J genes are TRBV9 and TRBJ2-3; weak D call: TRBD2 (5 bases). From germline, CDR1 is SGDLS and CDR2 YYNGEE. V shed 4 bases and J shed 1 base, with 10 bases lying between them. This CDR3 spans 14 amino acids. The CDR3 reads CASSLGSGTDTQYF. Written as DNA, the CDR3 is TGTGCCAGCAGCCTTGGTAGCGGCACAGATACGCAGTATTTT.

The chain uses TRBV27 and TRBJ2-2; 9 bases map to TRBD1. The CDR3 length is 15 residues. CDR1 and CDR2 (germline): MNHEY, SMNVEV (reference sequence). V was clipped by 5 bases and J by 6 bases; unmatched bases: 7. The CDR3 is CASSRDRVGAGELFF. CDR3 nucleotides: TGTGCCAGCAGTCGGGACAGGGTGGGAGCCGGGGAGCTGTTTTTT.

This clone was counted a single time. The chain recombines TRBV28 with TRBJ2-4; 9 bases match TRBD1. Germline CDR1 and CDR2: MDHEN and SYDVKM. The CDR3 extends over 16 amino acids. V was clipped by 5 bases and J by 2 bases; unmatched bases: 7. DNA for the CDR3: TGTGCCAGCAGTGAGCTGGGGACAGGGCCCAAAAACATTCAGTACTTC. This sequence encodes CASSELGTGPKNIQYF.

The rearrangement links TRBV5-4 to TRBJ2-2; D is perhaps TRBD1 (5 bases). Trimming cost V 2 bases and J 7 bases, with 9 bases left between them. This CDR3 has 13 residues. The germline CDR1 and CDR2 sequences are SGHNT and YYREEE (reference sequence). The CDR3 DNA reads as TGTGCCAGCAGCTTACAGGCTAGCGGGGAGCTGTTTTTT. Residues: CASSLQASGELFF.